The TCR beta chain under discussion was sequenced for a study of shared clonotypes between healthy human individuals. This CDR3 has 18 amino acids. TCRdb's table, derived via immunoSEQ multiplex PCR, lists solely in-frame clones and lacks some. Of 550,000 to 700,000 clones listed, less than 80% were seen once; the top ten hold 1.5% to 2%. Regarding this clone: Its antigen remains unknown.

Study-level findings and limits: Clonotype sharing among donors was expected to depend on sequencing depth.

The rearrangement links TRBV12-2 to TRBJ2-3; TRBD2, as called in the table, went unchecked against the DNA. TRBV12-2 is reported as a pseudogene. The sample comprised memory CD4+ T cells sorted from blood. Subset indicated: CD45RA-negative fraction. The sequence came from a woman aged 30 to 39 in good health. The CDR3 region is CASRLGGTSGESTDTQYF. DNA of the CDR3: TGTGCAAGTCGCTTAGGAGGGACTAGCGGGGAAAGCACAGATACGCAGTATTTT.